This TCR beta chain was captured in a study of cytomegalovirus exposure and HLA in healthy donors. Germline CDR1 MGHRA, CDR2 YSYEKL. V shed 3 bases and J shed 2 bases, with 14 bases lying between them. The CDR3 is 15 amino acids. PCR employed 60 Vbeta and 13 Jbeta primers. Assay: immunoSEQ multiplex PCR; the TCRdb copy retains only in-frame clones and omits some. This sample's table reports about 90,000 clones. The source is a woman aged 25 to 39 in good health and CMV-seronegative. The sequenced material came from PBMCs. The chain links TRBV4-1 to TRBJ2-7; tentative D call: TRBD1 (8 bases). CDR3 protein: CASSHGQGGTYEQYF. Written as DNA, the CDR3 is TGCGCCAGCAGCCATGGACAGGGAGGGACCTACGAGCAGTACTTC.